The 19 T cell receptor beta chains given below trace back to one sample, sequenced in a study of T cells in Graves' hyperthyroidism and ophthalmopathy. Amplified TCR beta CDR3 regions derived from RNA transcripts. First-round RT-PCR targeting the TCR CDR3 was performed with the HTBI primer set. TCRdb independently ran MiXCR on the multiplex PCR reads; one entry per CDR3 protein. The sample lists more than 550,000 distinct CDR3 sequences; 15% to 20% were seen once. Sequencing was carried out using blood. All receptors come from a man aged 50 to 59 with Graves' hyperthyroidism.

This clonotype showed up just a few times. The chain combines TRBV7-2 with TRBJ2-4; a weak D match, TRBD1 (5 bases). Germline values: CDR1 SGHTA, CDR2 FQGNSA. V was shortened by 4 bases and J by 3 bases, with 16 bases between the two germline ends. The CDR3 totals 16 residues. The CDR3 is CASSSIHQGGKNIQYF. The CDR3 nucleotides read TGTGCCAGCAGCTCTATCCACCAGGGTGGCAAAAACATTCAGTACTTC. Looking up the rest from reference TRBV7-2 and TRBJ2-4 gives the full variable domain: GAGVSQSPSNKVTEKGKDVELRCDPISGHTALYWYRQSLGQGLEFLIYFQGNSAPDKSGLPSDRFSAERTGGSVSTLTIQRTQQEDSAVYLCASSSIHQGGKNIQYFGAGTRLSVL.

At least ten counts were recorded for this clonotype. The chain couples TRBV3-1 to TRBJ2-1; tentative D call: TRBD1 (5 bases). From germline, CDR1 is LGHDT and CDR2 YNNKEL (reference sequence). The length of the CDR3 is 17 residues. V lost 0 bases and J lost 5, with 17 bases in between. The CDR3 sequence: CASSQELFGRADNEQFF. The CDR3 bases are TGTGCCAGCAGCCAAGAACTCTTTGGCAGGGCGGACAATGAGCAGTTCTTC.

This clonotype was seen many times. CDR3 protein: CASSHRLAGEYEQYF. The CDR3 region has the DNA TGTGCCAGCAGTCACCGACTAGCGGGAGAATACGAGCAGTACTTC. V usage is TRBV12-3 or TRBV12-4 and J usage is TRBJ2-7, with 12 nucleotides matching TRBD2. This CDR3 is 15 amino acids long. V dropped 5 bases and J dropped 4; count of bases not matched to a gene: 6.

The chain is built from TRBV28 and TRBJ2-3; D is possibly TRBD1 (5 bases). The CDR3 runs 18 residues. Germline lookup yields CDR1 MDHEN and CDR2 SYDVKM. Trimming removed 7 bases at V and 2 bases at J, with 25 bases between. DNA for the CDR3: TGTGCCAGCACCTCCCACGCCGTAGGGGCGATTAACACAGATACGCAGTATTTT. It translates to CASTSHAVGAINTDTQYF.

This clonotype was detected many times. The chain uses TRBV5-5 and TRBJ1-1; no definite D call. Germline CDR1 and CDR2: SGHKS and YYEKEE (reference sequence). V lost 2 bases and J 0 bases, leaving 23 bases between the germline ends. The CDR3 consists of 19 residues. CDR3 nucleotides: TGTGCCAGCAGCTTATGGGGAGTCGCCGGTTTGATTTTGAACACTGAAGCTTTCTTT. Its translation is CASSLWGVAGLILNTEAFF.

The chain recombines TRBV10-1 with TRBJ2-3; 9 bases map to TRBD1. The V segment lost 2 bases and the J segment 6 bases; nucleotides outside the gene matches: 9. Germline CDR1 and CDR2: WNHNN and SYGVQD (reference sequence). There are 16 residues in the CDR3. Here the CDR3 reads CASSESRTGVMDTQYF. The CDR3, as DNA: TGCGCCAGCAGTGAGAGTAGGACAGGGGTGATGGATACGCAGTATTTT.

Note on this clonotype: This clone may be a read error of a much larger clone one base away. The CDR3 here is CASSLPANGRPSGANVLTF. The CDR3 DNA reads TGTGCCAGCAGTTTACCCGCCAATGGACGGCCCTCTGGGGCCAACGTCCTGACTTTC. V usage is TRBV28 and J usage is TRBJ2-6; D not certain. The CDR3 is 19 amino acids. V lost 2 bases to trimming and J lost 0 bases, with 17 bases between them. The V gene's germline CDR1 is MDHEN and CDR2 SYDVKM.

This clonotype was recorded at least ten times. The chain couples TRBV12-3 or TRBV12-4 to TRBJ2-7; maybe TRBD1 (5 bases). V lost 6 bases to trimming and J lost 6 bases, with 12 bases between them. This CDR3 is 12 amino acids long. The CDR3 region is CASRLQGSEQYF. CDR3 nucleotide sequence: TGTGCCAGCAGGCTTCAGGGTTCCGAGCAGTACTTC.

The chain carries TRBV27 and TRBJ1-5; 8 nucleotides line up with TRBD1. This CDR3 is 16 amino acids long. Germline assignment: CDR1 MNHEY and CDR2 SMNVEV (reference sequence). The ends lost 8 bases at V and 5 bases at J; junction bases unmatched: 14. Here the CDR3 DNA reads TGTGCCAGCCTTGGTCAGACAGGGGTTTTACATCAGCCCCAGCATTTT. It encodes CASLGQTGVLHQPQHF.

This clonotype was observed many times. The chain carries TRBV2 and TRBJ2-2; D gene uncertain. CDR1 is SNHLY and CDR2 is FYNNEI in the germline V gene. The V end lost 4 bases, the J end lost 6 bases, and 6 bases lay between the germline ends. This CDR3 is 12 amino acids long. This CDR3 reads CASSALPGELFF. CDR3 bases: TGTGCCAGCAGTGCTTTACCCGGGGAGCTGTTTTTT.

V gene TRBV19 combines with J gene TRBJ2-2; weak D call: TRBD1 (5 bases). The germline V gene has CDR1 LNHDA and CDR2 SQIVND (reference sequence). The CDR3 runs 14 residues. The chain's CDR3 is CATQKAGLTGELFF. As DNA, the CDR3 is TGTGCAACTCAGAAGGCAGGGCTCACCGGGGAGCTGTTTTTT.

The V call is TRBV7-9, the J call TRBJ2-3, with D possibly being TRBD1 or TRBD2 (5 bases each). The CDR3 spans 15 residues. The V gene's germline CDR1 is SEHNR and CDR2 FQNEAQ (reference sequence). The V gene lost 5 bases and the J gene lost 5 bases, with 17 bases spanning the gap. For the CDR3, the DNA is TGTGCCAGCAGCGCAGGGACCGCGACCGGAGATACGCAGTATTTT. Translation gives CASSAGTATGDTQYF.

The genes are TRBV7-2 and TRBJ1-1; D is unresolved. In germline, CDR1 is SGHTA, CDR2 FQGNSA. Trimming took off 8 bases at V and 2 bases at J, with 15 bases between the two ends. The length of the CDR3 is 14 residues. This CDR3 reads CASGPGWPNTEAFF. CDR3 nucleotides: TGTGCCAGCGGCCCCGGATGGCCAAACACTGAAGCTTTCTTT.

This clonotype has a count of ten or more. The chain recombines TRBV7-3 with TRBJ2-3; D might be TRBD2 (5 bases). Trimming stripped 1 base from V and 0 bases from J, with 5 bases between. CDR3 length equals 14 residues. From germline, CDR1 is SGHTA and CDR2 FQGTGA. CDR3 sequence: CASSLIASTDTQYF. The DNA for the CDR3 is TGTGCCAGCAGCTTAATAGCGAGCACAGATACGCAGTATTTT. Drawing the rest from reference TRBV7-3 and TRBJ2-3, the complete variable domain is GAGVSQTPSNKVTEKGKYVELRCDPISGHTALYWYRQSLGQGPEFLIYFQGTGAADDSGLPNDRFFAVRPEGSVSTLKIQRTERGDSAVYLCASSLIASTDTQYFGPGTRLTVL.

CDR3 nucleotide sequence: TGTGCCAGCAGACGAGGGACAGCCGAGCAGTACTTC. Translating it yields CASRRGTAEQYF. The chain couples TRBV12-3 or TRBV12-4 to TRBJ2-7; 7 bases line up with TRBD1. There are 12 residues in the CDR3. J gave up 6 bases and V 6 bases, and 5 bases lay outside the gene matches.

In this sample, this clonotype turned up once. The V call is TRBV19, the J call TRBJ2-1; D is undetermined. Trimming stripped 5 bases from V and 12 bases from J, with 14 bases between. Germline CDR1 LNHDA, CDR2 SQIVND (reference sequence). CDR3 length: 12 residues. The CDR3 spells CASSGNGRAQFF. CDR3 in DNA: TGTGCCAGTAGTGGGAACGGCCGGGCGCAGTTCTTC.

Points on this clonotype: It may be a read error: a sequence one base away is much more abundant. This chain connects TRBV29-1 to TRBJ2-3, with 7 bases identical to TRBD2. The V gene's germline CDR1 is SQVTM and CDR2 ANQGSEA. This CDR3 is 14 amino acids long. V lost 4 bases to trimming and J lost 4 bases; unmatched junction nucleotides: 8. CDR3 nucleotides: TGCAGCGTTGGTGGCGGGAGTATGGCAGATACGCAGTATTTT. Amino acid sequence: CSVGGGSMADTQYF.

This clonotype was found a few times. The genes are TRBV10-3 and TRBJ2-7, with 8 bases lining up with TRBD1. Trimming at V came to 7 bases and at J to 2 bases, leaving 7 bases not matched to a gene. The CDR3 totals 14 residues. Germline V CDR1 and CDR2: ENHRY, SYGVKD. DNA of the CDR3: TGTGCCATCACTTCCGGGACAGGAACCTACGAGCAGTACTTC. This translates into CAITSGTGTYEQYF.

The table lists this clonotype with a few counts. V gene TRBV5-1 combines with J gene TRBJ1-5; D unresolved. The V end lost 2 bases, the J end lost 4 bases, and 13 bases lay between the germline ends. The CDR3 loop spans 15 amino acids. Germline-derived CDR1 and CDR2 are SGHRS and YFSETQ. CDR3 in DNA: TGCGCCAGCAGCTTAGGCGGAGACACTAATCAGCCCCAGCATTTT. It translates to CASSLGGDTNQPQHF.